A selection of T cell receptor beta chains follows, all from one sample in a study of cytomegalovirus exposure and HLA in healthy donors. Assay: immunoSEQ multiplex PCR; the TCRdb copy retains only in-frame clones and omits some. The sample consists of some 180,000 clones, about four fifths of them appearing once. The specimen was PBMCs. The receptors stem from a male donor in good health and CMV-seronegative. The CDR3 runs from the conserved cysteine through the conserved F or W. Each record gives: clone size, V gene, D gene, J gene, CDR3 DNA, CDR3 protein. D genes are given only for firm matches. Size is stated for part of the rows, as once, few or many counts, or as a class when the clone is expanded.

-	TRBV6-1	TRBD2	TRBJ2-3	TGTGCCAGCAGTGATATGGCGGGAGGAACCACAGATACGCAGTATTTT	CASSDMAGGTTDTQYF
-	TRBV5-5	TRBD1	TRBJ2-2	TGTGCCAGCAGCTTAGGGGTGACAGGGCGCGCCGGGGAGCTGTTTTTT	CASSLGVTGRAGELFF
few	TRBV6-5	TRBD1	TRBJ1-6	TGTGCCAGCACTCAGGGGGACACATATAATTCACCCCTCCACTTT	CASTQGDTYNSPLHF
-	TRBV6-5	TRBD1	TRBJ2-7	TGTGCCAGCAGTTACACCGCAGACAGGGCCTACGAGCAGTACTTC	CASSYTADRAYEQYF
-	TRBV7-9	TRBD1	TRBJ2-1	TGTGCCAGCAGCGCGAGGGACAGCTTATTTAGCTCCTACAATGAGCAGTTCTTC	CASSARDSLFSSYNEQFF
once	TRBV6-5	-	TRBJ1-1	TGTGCCAGCAGTTACGGTGGGGCCGTCTTCACTGAAGCTTTCTTT	CASSYGGAVFTEAFF
-	TRBV27	-	TRBJ1-5	TGTGCCAGCAGTAAGACTCGGGACAACAATCAGCCCCAGCATTTT	CASSKTRDNNQPQHF
-	TRBV7-9	-	TRBJ2-7	TGTTCCAGCAGCCCAATCCTCTGGACTAATAGGCCCTACGAGCAGTACTTC	CSSSPILWTNRPYEQYF
-	TRBV25-1	-	TRBJ1-6	TGTGCCAGCACCCTGGGGGGTTGGGGATCACCCCTCCACTTT	CASTLGGWGSPLHF
few	TRBV10-1	-	TRBJ1-1	TGCGCCAGCAGTTCAGGCACTGAAGCTTTCTTT	CASSSGTEAFF
-	TRBV7-9	-	TRBJ2-4	TGTGCCAGCAGCGACACGGGGAAAGCCAAAAACATTCAGTACTTC	CASSDTGKAKNIQYF
-	TRBV6-5	-	TRBJ1-1	TGTGCCAGCAGTAGCTCGGGTGTAGCTTTCTTT	CASSSSGVAFF
-	TRBV18	TRBD1	TRBJ1-5	TGTGCCAGCTCACCATCCGAGGGGGCTTGGGAGATATCAGAGATAGCTTCTAGGCATCAGCCCCAGCATTTT	CASSPSEGAWEISEIASRHQPQHF
few	TRBV7-9	TRBD1	TRBJ2-5	TGTGCCAGCAGCTTATTCCTCCAGGGGGTCGCTGGCGAGACCCAGTACTTC	CASSLFLQGVAGETQYF
-	TRBV6-5	TRBD1	TRBJ1-2	TGTGCCAGCAGTCCCGGGACAGGGGTCTATGGCTACACCTTC	CASSPGTGVYGYTF
few	TRBV6-4	-	TRBJ2-3	TGTGCCAGCAGTAGGGACTTCCGGGCAGATACGCAGTATTTT	CASSRDFRADTQYF
-	TRBV19	-	TRBJ1-5	TGTGCCAGTAGGATTTGGGCAGGGTTGCAGCCCCAGCATTTT	CASRIWAGLQPQHF
-	TRBV30	TRBD1	TRBJ2-5	TGTGCCTGGTTATACAGGGGAAATCGAGAGACCCAGTACTTC	CAWLYRGNRETQYF
-	TRBV28	-	TRBJ2-3	TGTGCCAGCAGTAGGAGGACTATGCAGTATTTT	CASSRRTMQYF
few	TRBV7-3	-	TRBJ1-1	TGTGCCAGCAGCCCAAACGAAGGGGGCACTGAAGCTTTCTTT	CASSPNEGGTEAFF
-	TRBV2	TRBD1	TRBJ1-6	TGTGCCAGCAGTGGACAGGGTAGAAATTCACCCCTCCACTTT	CASSGQGRNSPLHF
-	TRBV6-6	-	TRBJ2-2	TGTGCCAGCAGGCCTCTCGGGACAGGGGAGCTGTTTTTT	CASRPLGTGELFF
-	TRBV28	TRBD2	TRBJ2-3	TGTGCCAGCAGTACTTTAGCGGGGGGGCCAGACACAGATACGCAGTATTTT	CASSTLAGGPDTDTQYF
few	TRBV29-1	TRBD1	TRBJ2-7	TGCAGCGTCCTAGACAGGGTGTCCTACGAGCAGTACTTC	CSVLDRVSYEQYF
-	TRBV5-1	TRBD1	TRBJ2-5	TGCGCCAGCAGCAAGGGGACAGATTCACGGACCCAGTACTTC	CASSKGTDSRTQYF
-	TRBV18	-	TRBJ1-2	TGTGCCAGCTCACCACCGACGGATAACTATGGCTACGCCTTC	CASSPPTDNYGYAF
once	TRBV28	TRBD1	TRBJ1-6	TGTGCCAGCATTGCCCGGACAGGATATAATTCACCCCTCCACTTT	CASIARTGYNSPLHF
-	TRBV7-9	-	TRBJ2-1	TGTGCCAGCAGCCCTAGCTTCAATGAGCAGTTCTTC	CASSPSFNEQFF
-	TRBV7-3	-	TRBJ2-5	TGTGCCAGCAGCTTTTCAGGCCAAGAGACCCAGTACTTC	CASSFSGQETQYF
once	TRBV9	-	TRBJ2-2	TGTGCCAGCAGCTATCTATCTTCCCAGGCAGCCGGGGAGCTGTTTTTT	CASSYLSSQAAGELFF
-	TRBV30	-	TRBJ1-1	TGTGCCTGGAGCCGGGGGGGCAGGCCGAACACTGAAGCTTTCTTT	CAWSRGGRPNTEAFF
-	TRBV6-6	-	TRBJ1-5	TGTGCCTGCAGGGTAGGTGCGGGGAAAAATCAGCCCCAGCATTTT	CACRVGAGKNQPQHF
-	TRBV7-9	-	TRBJ2-7	TGTGCCAGCGTCAAAAACAGCTACGAGCAGTACTTC	CASVKNSYEQYF
once	TRBV6-5	-	TRBJ1-6	TGTGCCAGCAGTTACAGTGGGGGGGCGAAGGCATCACCCCTCCACTTT	CASSYSGGAKASPLHF
-	TRBV7-2	-	TRBJ2-3	TGTGCCAGCAGCTTAGTAGCTGATACGCAGTATTTT	CASSLVADTQYF
few	TRBV6-6	-	TRBJ1-1	TGTGCCAGCAGTCCGGGTAACACTGAAGCTTTCTTT	CASSPGNTEAFF
-	TRBV5-8	TRBD2	TRBJ2-7	TGTGCCAGCAGCCCGATGTTTGGGAGCGGGAGACCCTACGAGCAGTACTTC	CASSPMFGSGRPYEQYF
-	TRBV30	-	TRBJ2-3	TGTGCCTGGAGTGTACAGGGTGGGGGGGTGGATACGCAGTATTTT	CAWSVQGGGVDTQYF
-	TRBV10-3	TRBD2	TRBJ2-7	TGTGCCATCAGTGACCCGGGGGGGGTAGCGGGAGTCTACGAGCAGTACTTC	CAISDPGGVAGVYEQYF
-	TRBV4-1	TRBD1	TRBJ2-7	TGCGCCAGCAGCCAAGATCTTGGGACAGGGGGTCGCGAGCAGTACTTC	CASSQDLGTGGREQYF
-	TRBV6-5	TRBD1	TRBJ1-6	TGTGCCAGCAGTTACTCGATTTACGGACAGGGGTCACCCCTCCACTTT	CASSYSIYGQGSPLHF
-	TRBV28	TRBD2	TRBJ2-2	TGTGCCAGCGGGAGGGCGGGTGCCAGAACCGGGGAGCTGTTTTTT	CASGRAGARTGELFF
once	TRBV6-6	-	TRBJ1-5	TGTGCCAGCAGTTACGGCGAGCGTCAGCCCCAGCATTTT	CASSYGERQPQHF
-	TRBV10-3	TRBD2	TRBJ2-1	TGTGCCATCGGGAGGGACTTCCTACGTAAAGAGGCATACGAGCAGTTCTTC	CAIGRDFLRKEAYEQFF
few	TRBV6-5	-	TRBJ2-6	TGTGCCAGCAAAGGAGGGAGTACCAACGTCCTGACTTTC	CASKGGSTNVLTF
-	TRBV30	TRBD1	TRBJ1-4	TGTGCCTGGAGTCCTTTTCTCCCCACCGGGACAGGGGGGTACGCAACTAATGAAAAACTGTTTTTT	CAWSPFLPTGTGGYATNEKLFF
-	TRBV28	TRBD2	TRBJ2-1	TGTGCCAGCAGGTGTGAAGCGGGAGACCTCTCCTACAATGAGCAGTTCTTC	CASRCEAGDLSYNEQFF
-	TRBV4-1	-	TRBJ1-5	TGCGCCAGCAGCCAAGAACTTTCAGGGCAGCCCCAGCATTTT	CASSQELSGQPQHF
once	TRBV7-2	TRBD1	TRBJ1-5	TGTGCCAGCAGCTTCGGGCAGGGGGCGTCTCAGCCCCAGCATTTT	CASSFGQGASQPQHF
-	TRBV30	TRBD1	TRBJ1-5	TGTGCCTGGGCTCAGGGGGCATCGAGCAATCAGCCCCAGCATTTT	CAWAQGASSNQPQHF
many	TRBV5-4	-	TRBJ1-1	TGTGCCAGCAGTGAATCCGGGACTGCCGAAGCTTTCTTT	CASSESGTAEAFF
-	TRBV6-5	-	TRBJ1-3	TGTGCCAGCAGTTACTCCAACGATCGAGCTGGAAACACCATATATTTT	CASSYSNDRAGNTIYF
-	TRBV7-8	TRBD2	TRBJ2-1	TGTGCCAGCAGCGCTCGGACTAGCGGGAGGTACAATGAGCAGTTCTTC	CASSARTSGRYNEQFF
-	TRBV5-4	TRBD1	TRBJ2-4	TGTGCCAGCAGCCCCCCATGGGACAGGGAAAACATTCAGTACTTC	CASSPPWDRENIQYF
-	TRBV19	-	TRBJ1-5	TGTGCCAGTAGTCTCAAACATAGCAATCAGCCCCAGCATTTT	CASSLKHSNQPQHF